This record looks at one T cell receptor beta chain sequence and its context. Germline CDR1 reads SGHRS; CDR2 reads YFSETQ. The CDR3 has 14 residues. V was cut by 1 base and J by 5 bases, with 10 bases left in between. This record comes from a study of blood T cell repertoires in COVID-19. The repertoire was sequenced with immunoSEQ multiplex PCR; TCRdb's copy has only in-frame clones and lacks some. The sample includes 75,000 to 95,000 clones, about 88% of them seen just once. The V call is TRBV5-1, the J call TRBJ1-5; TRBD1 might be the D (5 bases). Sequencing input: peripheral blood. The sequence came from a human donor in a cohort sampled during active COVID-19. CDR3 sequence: CASSLRQGDQPQHF. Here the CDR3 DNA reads TGCGCCAGCAGCTTGCGGCAGGGTGATCAGCCCCAGCATTTT.